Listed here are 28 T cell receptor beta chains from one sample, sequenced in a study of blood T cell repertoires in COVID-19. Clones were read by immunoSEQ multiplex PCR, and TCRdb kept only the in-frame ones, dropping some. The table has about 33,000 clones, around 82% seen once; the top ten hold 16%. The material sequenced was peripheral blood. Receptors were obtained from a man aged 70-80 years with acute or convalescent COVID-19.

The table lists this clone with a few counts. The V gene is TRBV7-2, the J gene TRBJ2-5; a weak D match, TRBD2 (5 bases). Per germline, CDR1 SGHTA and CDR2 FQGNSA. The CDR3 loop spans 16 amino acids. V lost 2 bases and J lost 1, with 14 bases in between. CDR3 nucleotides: TGTGCCAGCAGCTTACGGTATCGGGAAATCCAAGAGACCCAGTACTTC. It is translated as CASSLRYREIQETQYF.

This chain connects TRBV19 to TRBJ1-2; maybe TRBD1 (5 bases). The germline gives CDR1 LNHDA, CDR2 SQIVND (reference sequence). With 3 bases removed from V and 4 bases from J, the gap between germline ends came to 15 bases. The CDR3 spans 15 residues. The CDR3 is CASSISAGKSYGYTF. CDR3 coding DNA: TGTGCCAGTAGTATTTCGGCAGGGAAGAGCTATGGCTACACCTTC.

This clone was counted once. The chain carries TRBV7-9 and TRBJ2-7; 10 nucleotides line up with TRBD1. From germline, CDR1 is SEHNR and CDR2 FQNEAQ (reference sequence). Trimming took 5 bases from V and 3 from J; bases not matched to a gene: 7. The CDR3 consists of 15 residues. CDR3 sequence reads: CASSAAGTGDYEQYF. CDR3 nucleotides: TGTGCCAGCAGCGCAGCCGGGACAGGGGACTACGAGCAGTACTTC.

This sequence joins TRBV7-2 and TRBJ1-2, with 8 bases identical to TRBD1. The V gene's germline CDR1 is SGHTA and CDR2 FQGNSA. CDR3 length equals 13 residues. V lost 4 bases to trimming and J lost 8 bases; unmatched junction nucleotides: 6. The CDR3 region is CASSSRTGQGYTF. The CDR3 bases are TGTGCCAGCAGCTCCCGGACAGGGCAAGGCTACACCTTC.

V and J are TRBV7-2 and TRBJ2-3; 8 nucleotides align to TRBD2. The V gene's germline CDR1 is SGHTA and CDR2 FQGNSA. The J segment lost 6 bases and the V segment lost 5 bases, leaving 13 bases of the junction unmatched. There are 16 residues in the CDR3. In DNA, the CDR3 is TGTGCCAGCAGCCCTCGTCACGGGGGGGCGTCCGATACGCAGTATTTT. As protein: CASSPRHGGASDTQYF.

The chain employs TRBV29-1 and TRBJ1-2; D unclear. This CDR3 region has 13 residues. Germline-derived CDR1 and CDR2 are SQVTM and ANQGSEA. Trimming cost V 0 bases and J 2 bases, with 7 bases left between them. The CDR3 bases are TGCAGCGTTGAAGAGTTTGCGAACTATGGCTACACCTTC. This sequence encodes CSVEEFANYGYTF.

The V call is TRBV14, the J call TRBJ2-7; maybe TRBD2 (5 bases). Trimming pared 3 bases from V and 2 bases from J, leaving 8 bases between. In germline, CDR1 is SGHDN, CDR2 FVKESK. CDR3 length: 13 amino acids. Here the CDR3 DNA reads TGTGCCAGCAGCCAGGGAGTTACCTACGAGCAGTACTTC. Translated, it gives CASSQGVTYEQYF. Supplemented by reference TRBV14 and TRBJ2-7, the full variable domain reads EAGVTQFPSHSVIEKGQTVTLRCDPISGHDNLYWYRRVMGKEIKFLLHFVKESKQDESGMPNNRFLAERTGGTYSTLKVQPAELEDSGVYFCASSQGVTYEQYFGPGTRLTVT.

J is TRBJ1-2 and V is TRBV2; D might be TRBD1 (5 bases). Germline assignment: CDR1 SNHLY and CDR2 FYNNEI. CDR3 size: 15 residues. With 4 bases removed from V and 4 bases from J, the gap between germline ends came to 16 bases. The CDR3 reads CASSVGAGGSYGYTF. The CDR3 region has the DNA TGTGCCAGCAGTGTCGGGGCCGGGGGGAGCTATGGCTACACCTTC.

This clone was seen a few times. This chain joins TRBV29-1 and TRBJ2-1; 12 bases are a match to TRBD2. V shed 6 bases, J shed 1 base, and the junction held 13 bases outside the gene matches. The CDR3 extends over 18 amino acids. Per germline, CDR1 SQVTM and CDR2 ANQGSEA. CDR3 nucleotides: TGCAGCGTACGAGGACTAGCGGGACTAACCCTTTCCTACAATGAGCAGTTCTTC. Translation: CSVRGLAGLTLSYNEQFF.

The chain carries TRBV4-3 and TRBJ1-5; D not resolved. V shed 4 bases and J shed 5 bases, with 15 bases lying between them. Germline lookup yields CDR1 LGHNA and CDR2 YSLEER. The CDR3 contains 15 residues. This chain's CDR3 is CASSRRLGSDQPQHF. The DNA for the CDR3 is TGCGCCAGCAGCCGAAGGTTGGGCTCCGATCAGCCCCAGCATTTT.

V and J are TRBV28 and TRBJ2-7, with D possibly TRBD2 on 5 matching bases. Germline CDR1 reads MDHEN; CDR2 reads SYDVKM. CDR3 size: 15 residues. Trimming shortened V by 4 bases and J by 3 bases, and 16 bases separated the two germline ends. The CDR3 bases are TGTGCCAGCAGTTCCCATAGTGGGAGTTACTACGAGCAGTACTTC. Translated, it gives CASSSHSGSYYEQYF.

The CDR3 region is CASSLPGGANMNTEAFF. The CDR3 DNA follows: TGTGCCAGCAGCTTGCCAGGTGGGGCTAACATGAACACTGAAGCTTTCTTT. The genes are TRBV5-6 and TRBJ1-1, with D possibly TRBD1 on 5 matching bases. The V end lost 1 base, the J end lost 0 bases, and 16 bases lay between the germline ends. CDR1 SGHDT and CDR2 YYEEEE come from the germline V gene. This CDR3 is built from 17 residues.

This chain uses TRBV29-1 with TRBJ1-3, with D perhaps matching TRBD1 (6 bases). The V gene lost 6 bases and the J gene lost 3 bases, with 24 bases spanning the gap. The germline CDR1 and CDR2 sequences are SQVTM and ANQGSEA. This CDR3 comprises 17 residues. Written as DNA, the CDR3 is TGCAGCGTAACAGGGTTAGAGGTAGAAGTTCTTGGAAACACCATATATTTT. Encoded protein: CSVTGLEVEVLGNTIYF.

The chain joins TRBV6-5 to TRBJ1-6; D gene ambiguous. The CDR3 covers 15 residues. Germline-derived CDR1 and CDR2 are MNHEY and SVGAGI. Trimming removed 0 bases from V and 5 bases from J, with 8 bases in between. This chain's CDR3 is CASSYSNSDNSPLHF. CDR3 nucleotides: TGTGCCAGCAGTTACTCGAACAGTGATAATTCACCCCTCCACTTT.

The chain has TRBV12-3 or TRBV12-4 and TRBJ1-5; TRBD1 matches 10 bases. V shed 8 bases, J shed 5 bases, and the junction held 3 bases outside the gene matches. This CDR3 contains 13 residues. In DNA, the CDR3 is TGTGCCAGCGGGGGGACAGGGGATCAGCCCCAGCATTTT. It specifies CASGGTGDQPQHF.

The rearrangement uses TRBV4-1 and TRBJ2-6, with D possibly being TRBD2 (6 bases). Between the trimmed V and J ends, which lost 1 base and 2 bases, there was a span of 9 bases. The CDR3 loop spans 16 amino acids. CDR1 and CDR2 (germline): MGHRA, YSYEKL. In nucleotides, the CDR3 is TGCGCCAGCAGCCAAGCGGAGGGGACTGGGGCCAACGTCCTGACTTTC. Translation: CASSQAEGTGANVLTF.

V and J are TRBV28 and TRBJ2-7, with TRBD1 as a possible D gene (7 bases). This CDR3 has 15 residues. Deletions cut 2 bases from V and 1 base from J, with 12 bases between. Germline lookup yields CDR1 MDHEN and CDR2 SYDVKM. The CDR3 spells CASSLMAGGSYEQYF. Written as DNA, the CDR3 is TGTGCCAGCAGTTTAATGGCAGGGGGGTCCTACGAGCAGTACTTC.

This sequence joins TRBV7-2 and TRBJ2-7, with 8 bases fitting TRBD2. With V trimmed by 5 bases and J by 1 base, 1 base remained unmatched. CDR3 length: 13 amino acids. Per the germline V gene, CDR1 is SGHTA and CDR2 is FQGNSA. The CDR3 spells CASSRGGSYEQYF. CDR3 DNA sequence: TGTGCCAGCAGCCGCGGGGGGTCCTACGAGCAGTACTTC.

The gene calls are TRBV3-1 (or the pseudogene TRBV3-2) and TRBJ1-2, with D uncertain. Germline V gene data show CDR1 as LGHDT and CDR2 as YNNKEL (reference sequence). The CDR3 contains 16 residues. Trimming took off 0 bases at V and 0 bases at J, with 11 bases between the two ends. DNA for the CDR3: TGTGCCAGCAGCCAAGACGTAGGGAGAACTAACTATGGCTACACCTTC. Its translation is CASSQDVGRTNYGYTF.

The CDR3 coding sequence is TGTGCCAGCAGTTTATTATTCTGGGAGGCTAGCGGGAGGAAAGGCACCGGGGAGCTGTTTTTT. Its translation is CASSLLFWEASGRKGTGELFF. V is TRBV28 and J is TRBJ2-2, with 11 positions matching TRBD2. The CDR3 length is 21 residues. V shed 1 base, J shed 4 bases, and the junction held 17 bases outside the gene matches. Germline V gives CDR1 MDHEN, CDR2 SYDVKM.

The CDR3 region is CASSPRGVGANVLTF. CDR3 nucleotide sequence: TGTGCCAGCAGCCCCCGGGGGGTCGGGGCCAACGTCCTGACTTTC. The rearrangement links TRBV6-2 or TRBV6-3 to TRBJ2-6; 7 bases align to TRBD2. The CDR3 is 15 amino acids. V was pared by 6 bases and J by 4 bases, with 6 bases of the junction left unmatched. Per germline, CDR1 MNHEY and CDR2 SVGEGT.

The CDR3 is CASSPRAENTGELFF. As DNA, the CDR3 is TGTGCCAGCAGTCCCAGGGCCGAGAACACCGGGGAGCTGTTTTTT. V is TRBV2 and J is TRBJ2-2, with a weak D call TRBD1 (5 bases). V was cut by 5 bases and J by 1 base, with 11 bases left in between. This CDR3 comprises 15 residues. Germline-derived CDR1 and CDR2 are SNHLY and FYNNEI.

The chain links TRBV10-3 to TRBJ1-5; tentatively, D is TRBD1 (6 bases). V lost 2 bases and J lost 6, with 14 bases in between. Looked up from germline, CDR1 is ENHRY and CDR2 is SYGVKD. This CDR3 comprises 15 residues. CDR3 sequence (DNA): TGTGCCATCAGTGAGGCCGGGACAATCAGTCAGCCCCAGCATTTT. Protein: CAISEAGTISQPQHF.

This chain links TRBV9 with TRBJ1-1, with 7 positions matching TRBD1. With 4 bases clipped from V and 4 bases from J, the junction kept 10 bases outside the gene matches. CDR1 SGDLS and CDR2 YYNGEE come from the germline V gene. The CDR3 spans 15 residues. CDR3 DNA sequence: TGTGCCAGCAGCCTCCAAGACAGGGCGACCACTGAAGCTTTCTTT. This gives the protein CASSLQDRATTEAFF.

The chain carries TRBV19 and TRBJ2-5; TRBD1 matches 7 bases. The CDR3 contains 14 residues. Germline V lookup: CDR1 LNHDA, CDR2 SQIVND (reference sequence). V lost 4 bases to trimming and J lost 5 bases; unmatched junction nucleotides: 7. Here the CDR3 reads CASSNRGAPETQYF. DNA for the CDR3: TGTGCCAGTAGTAACAGGGGAGCTCCGGAGACCCAGTACTTC.

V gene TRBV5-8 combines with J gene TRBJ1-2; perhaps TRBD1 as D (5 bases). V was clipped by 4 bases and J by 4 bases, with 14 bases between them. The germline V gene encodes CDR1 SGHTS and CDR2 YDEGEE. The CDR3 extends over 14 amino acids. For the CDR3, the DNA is TGTGCCAGCAGCCCAGGACACGTCTTCTATGGCTACACCTTC. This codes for CASSPGHVFYGYTF.

The CDR3 reads CASSLFATANTGELFF. CDR3 coding DNA: TGTGCCAGCAGTTTGTTCGCGACAGCGAACACCGGGGAGCTGTTTTTT. This sequence joins TRBV28 and TRBJ2-2, with D tentatively TRBD1 (5 bases). V lost 3 bases to trimming and J lost 0 bases, with 11 bases between them. Germline V gene lookup returns CDR1 MDHEN and CDR2 SYDVKM. This CDR3 contains 16 residues.

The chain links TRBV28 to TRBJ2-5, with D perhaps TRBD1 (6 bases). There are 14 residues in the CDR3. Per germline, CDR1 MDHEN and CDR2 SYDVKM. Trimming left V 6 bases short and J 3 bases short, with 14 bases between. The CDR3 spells CASSTRQAKETQYF. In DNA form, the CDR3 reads TGTGCCAGCAGCACTCGACAGGCGAAAGAGACCCAGTACTTC.